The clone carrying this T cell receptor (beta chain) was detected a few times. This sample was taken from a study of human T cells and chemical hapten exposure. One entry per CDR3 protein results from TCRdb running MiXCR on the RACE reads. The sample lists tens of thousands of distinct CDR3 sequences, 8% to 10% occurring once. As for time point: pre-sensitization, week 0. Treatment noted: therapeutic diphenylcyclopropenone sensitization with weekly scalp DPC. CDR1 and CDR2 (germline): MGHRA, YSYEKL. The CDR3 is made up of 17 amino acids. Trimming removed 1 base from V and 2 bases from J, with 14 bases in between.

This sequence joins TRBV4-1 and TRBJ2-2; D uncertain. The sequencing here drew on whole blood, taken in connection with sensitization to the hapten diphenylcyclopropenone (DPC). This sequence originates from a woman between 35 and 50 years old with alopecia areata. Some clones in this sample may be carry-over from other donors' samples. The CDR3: CASSQVIVSSNTGELFF. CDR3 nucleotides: TGCGCCAGCAGCCAAGTGATCGTGAGCTCAAACACCGGGGAGCTGTTTTTT.